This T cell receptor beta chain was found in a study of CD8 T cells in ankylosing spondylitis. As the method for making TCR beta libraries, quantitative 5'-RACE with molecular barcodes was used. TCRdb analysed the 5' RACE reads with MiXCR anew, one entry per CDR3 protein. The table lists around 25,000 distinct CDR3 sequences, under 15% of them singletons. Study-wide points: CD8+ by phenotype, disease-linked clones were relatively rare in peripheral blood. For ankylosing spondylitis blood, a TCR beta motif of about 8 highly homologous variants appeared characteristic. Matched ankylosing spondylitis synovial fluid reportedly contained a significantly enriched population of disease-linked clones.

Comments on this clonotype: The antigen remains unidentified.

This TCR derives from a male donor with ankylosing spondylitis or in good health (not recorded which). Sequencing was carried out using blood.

The DNA for the CDR3 is TGCGCCAGCAGCACAAGCTTAGGTGGCACAGATACGCAGTATTTT. The encoded protein is CASSTSLGGTDTQYF. The chain is built from TRBV5-1 and TRBJ2-3; D uncertain. The CDR3 has 15 amino acids. Trimming cost V 4 bases and J 1 base, with 13 bases left between them. Germline V gene lookup returns CDR1 SGHRS and CDR2 YFSETQ.